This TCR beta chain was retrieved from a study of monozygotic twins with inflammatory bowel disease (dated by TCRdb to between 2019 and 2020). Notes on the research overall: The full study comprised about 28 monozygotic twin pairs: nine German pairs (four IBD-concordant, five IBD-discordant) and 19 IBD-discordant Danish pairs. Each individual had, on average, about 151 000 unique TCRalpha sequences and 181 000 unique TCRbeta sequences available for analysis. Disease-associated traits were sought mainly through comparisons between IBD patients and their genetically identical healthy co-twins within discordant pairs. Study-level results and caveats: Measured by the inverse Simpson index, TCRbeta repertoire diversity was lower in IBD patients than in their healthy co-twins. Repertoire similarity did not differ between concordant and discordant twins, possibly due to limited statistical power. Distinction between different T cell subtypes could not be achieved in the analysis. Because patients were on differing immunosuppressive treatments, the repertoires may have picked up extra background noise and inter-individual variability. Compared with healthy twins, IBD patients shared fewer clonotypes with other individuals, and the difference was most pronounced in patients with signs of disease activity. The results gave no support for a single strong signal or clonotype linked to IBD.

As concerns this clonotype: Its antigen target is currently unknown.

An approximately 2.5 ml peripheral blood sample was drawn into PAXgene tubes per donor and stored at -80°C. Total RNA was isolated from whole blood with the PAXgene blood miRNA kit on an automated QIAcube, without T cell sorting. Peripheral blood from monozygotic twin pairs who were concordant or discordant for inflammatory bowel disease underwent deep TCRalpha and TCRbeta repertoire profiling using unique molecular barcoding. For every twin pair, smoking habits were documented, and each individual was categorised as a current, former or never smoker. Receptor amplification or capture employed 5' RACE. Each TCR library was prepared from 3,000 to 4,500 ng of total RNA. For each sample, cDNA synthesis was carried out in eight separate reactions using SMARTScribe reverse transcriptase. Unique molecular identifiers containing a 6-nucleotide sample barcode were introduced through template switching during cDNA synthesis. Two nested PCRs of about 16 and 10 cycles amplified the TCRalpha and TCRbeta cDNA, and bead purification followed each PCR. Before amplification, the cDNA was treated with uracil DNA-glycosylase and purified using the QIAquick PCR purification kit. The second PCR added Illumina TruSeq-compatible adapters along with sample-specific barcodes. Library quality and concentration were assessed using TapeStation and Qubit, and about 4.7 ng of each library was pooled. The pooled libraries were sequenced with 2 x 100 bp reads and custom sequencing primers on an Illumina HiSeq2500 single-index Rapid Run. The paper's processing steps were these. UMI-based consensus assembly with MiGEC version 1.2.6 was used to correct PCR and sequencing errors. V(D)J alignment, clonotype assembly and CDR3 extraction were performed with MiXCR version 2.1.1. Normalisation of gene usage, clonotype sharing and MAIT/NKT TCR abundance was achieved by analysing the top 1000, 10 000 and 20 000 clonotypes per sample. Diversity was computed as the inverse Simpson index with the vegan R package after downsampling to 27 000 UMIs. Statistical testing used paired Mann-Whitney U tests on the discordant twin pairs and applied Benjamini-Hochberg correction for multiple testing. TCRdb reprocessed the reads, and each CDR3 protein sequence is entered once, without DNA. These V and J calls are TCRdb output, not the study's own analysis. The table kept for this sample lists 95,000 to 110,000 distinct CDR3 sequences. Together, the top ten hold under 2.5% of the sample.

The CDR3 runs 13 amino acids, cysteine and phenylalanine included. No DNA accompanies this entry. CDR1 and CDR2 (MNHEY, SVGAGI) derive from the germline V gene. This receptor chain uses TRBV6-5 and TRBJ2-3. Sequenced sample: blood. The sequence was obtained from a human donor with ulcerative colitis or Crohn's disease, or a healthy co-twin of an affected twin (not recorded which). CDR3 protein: CASRLLAADTQYF.